These 6 T cell receptor beta chains originate from one sample sequenced in a study of blood T cell repertoires in COVID-19. Profiling relied on immunoSEQ multiplex PCR, and the TCRdb table lists in-frame clones only, not all of them. The sample consists of about 220,000 clones, about 90% of them appearing once. Sequenced material: peripheral blood. The receptors were sampled from a woman aged 25 to 39 who had recovered from COVID-19.

J is TRBJ2-7 and V is TRBV6-2 or TRBV6-3; D gene unclear. The CDR3 is 14 residues long. V lost 5 bases to trimming and J lost 0 bases, with 11 bases between them. Germline V gene sequence: CDR1 MNHEY, CDR2 SVGEGT. CDR3 protein: CASSPLSGSYEQYF. The CDR3 DNA reads TGTGCCAGCAGTCCCCTTTCGGGCTCCTACGAGCAGTACTTC.

The DNA of the CDR3 is TGTGCCAGCAGCTTAGGGACTAGCGGGAACTCCTACGAGCAGTACTTC. This encodes CASSLGTSGNSYEQYF. This rearrangement joins TRBV7-6 to TRBJ2-7; 12 bases line up with TRBD2. V lost 1 base to trimming and J lost 0 bases; unmatched junction nucleotides: 1. Germline CDR1 and CDR2: SGHVS and FNYEAQ. This CDR3 has 16 residues.

The chain combines TRBV5-4 with TRBJ2-3; a weak D match, TRBD2 (6 bases). From germline, CDR1 is SGHNT and CDR2 YYREEE (reference sequence). CDR3 length: 13 residues. The ends were cut back, 9 bases at V and 2 bases at J, with 13 bases in the middle. The CDR3 spells CATIGRNTDTQYF. CDR3 DNA sequence: TGTGCCACCATAGGGAGGAACACAGATACGCAGTATTTT.

The chain has TRBV7-2 and TRBJ2-5, with TRBD2 matching 7 bases. Germline values: CDR1 SGHTA, CDR2 FQGNSA. Unmatched junction bases numbered 8, after V lost 3 bases and J lost 1 base. CDR3 length: 16 amino acids. CDR3 in DNA: TGTGCCAGCAGCTTCGGGGGGACCCTAGGCCAAGAGACCCAGTACTTC. The encoded protein is CASSFGGTLGQETQYF. The whole variable domain, remainder taken from reference TRBV7-2 and TRBJ2-5, is GAGVSQSPSNKVTEKGKDVELRCDPISGHTALYWYRQSLGQGLEFLIYFQGNSAPDKSGLPSDRFSAERTGGSVSTLTIQRTQQEDSAVYLCASSFGGTLGQETQYFGPGTRLLVL.

The chain carries TRBV6-5 and TRBJ1-2; perhaps TRBD1 as D (6 bases). This CDR3 comprises 13 residues. The ends were cut back, 7 bases at V and 5 bases at J, with 14 bases in the middle. The germline gives CDR1 MNHEY, CDR2 SVGAGI. CDR3 residues: CASKAGDRYGYTF. As DNA, the CDR3 is TGTGCCAGCAAGGCAGGGGACCGATATGGCTACACCTTC.

The rearrangement uses TRBV6-2 or TRBV6-3 and TRBJ2-7; 7 bases are shared with TRBD2. CDR1 and CDR2 from the germline V gene are MNHEY and SVGEGT. Trimming at V came to 2 bases and at J to 3 bases, leaving 7 bases not matched to a gene. This CDR3 is built from 15 residues. This CDR3 is CASSYREEGDYEQYF. The DNA of the CDR3 is TGTGCCAGCAGTTACCGGGAGGAAGGGGACTACGAGCAGTACTTC.